The T cell receptor beta chain under discussion was sequenced for a study of tumor-infiltrating lymphocytes in localized non-small cell lung cancer. Here immunoSEQ multiplex PCR was the method, and the copy in TCRdb shows in-frame clones only, minus some. Of 14,000 or so clones in the sample, around 75% were seen once. The source material was lung tumor tissue. The clonotype was recovered from a human donor with non-small cell lung cancer.

This CDR3 is CASSFGGKSTDTQYF. The CDR3 DNA reads as TGTGCCAGCAGCTTTGGGGGGAAAAGCACAGATACGCAGTATTTT. The V gene is TRBV7-2, the J gene TRBJ2-3; a possible D gene is TRBD2 (6 bases). Germline V CDR1 and CDR2: SGHTA, FQGNSA. This CDR3 contains 15 residues. The germline V and J ends were trimmed by 3 bases and 0 bases, with 10 bases remaining between them.